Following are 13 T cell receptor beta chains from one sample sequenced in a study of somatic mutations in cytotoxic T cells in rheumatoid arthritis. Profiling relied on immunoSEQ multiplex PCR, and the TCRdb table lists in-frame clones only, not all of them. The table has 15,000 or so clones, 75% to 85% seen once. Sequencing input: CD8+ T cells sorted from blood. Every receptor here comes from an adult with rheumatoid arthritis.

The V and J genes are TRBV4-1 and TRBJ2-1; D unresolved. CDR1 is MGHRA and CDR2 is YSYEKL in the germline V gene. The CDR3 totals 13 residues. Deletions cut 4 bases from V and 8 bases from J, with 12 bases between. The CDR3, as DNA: TGCGCCAGCAGCCGGACGTTCGGACATGAGCAGTTCTTC. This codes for CASSRTFGHEQFF.

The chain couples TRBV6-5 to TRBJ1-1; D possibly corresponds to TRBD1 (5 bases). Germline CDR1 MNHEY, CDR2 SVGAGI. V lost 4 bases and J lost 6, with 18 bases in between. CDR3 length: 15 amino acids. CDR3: CASSSPSTAYPEAFF. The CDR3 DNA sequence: TGTGCCAGCAGTTCTCCTTCGACAGCCTACCCTGAAGCTTTCTTT.

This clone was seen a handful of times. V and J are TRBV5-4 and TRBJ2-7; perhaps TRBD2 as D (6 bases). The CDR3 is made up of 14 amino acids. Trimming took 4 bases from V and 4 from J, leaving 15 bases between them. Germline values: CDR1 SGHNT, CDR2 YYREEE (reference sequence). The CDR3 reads CASSLLAEGYEQYF. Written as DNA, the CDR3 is TGTGCCAGCAGCCTTTTAGCGGAGGGTTACGAGCAGTACTTC.

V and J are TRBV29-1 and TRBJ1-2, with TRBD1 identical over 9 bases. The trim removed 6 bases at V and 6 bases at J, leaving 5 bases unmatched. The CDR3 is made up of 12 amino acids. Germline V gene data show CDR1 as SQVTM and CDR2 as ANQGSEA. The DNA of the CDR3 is TGCAGCGTGCCCGGGACAGGGAATGGCTACACCTTC. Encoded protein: CSVPGTGNGYTF.

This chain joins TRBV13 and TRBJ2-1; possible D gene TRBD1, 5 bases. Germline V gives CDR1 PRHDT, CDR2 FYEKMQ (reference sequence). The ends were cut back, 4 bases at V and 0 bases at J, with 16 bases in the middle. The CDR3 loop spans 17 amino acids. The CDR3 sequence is CASSSRTKTNSYNEQFF. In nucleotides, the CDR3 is TGTGCCAGCAGCTCCCGGACAAAAACAAACTCCTACAATGAGCAGTTCTTC. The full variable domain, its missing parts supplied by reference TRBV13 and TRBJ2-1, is AAGVIQSPRHLIKEKRETATLKCYPIPRHDTVYWYQQGPGQDPQFLISFYEKMQSDKGSIPDRFSAQQFSDYHSELNMSSLELGDSALYFCASSSRTKTNSYNEQFFGPGTRLTVL.

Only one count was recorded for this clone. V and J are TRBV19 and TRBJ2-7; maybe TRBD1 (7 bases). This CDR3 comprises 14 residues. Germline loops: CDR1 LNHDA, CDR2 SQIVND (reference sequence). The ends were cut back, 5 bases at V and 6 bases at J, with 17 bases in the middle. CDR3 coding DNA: TGTGCCAGTAGTCCGGGTGGGCAGGGGGGCGAGCAGTACTTC. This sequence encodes CASSPGGQGGEQYF. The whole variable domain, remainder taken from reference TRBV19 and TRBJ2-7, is DGGITQSPKYLFRKEGQNVTLSCEQNLNHDAMYWYRQDPGQGLRLIYYSQIVNDFQKGDIAEGYSVSREKKESFPLTVTSAQKNPTAFYLCASSPGGQGGEQYFGPGTRLTVT.

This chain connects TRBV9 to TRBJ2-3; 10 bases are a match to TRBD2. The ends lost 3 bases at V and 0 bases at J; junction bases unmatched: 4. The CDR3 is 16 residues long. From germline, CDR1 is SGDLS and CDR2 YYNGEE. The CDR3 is CASSATSGHSTDTQYF. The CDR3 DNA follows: TGTGCCAGCAGCGCGACTAGCGGGCATAGCACAGATACGCAGTATTTT.

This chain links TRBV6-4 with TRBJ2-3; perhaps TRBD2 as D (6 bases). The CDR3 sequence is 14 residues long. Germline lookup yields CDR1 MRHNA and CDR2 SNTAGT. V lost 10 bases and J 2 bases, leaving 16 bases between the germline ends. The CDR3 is CATRESGPTDTQYF. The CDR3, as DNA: TGTGCCACCCGGGAGAGCGGACCCACAGATACGCAGTATTTT.

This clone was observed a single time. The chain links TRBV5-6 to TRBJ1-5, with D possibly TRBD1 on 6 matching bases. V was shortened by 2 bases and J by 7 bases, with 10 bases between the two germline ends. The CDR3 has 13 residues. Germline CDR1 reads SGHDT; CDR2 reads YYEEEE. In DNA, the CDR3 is TGTGCCAGCAGCTTACAGGGTGGACAGCCCCAGCATTTT. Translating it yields CASSLQGGQPQHF.

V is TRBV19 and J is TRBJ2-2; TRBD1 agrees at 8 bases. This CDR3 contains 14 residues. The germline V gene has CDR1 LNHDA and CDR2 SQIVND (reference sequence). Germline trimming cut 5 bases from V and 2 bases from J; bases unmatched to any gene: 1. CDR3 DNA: TGTGCCAGTAGTGGACAGGGCAACACCGGGGAGCTGTTTTTT. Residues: CASSGQGNTGELFF.

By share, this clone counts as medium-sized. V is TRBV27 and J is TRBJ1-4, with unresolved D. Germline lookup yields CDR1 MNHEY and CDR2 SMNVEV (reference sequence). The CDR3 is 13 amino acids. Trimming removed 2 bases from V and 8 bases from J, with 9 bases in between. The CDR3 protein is CASSLRGPEKLFF. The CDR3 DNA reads TGTGCCAGCAGTTTACGAGGACCCGAAAAACTGTTTTTT. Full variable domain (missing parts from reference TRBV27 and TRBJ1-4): EAQVTQNPRYLITVTGKKLTVTCSQNMNHEYMSWYRQDPGLGLRQIYYSMNVEVTDKGDVPEGYKVSRKEKRNFPLILESPSPNQTSLYFCASSLRGPEKLFFGSGTQLSVL.

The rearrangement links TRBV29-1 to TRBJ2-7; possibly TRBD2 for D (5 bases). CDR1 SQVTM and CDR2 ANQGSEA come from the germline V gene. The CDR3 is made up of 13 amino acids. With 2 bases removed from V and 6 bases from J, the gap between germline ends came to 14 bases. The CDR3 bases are TGCAGCGTTGAATACCCGGACCGGGGCGAGCAGTACTTC. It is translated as CSVEYPDRGEQYF.

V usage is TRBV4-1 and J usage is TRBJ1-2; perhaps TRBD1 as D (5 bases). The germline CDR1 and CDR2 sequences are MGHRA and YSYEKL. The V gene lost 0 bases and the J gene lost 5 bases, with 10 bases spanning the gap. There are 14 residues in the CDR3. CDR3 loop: CASSQEQDYYGYTF. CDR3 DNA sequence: TGCGCCAGCAGCCAAGAACAGGACTATTATGGCTACACCTTC.